The rows below give T cell receptor beta chains drawn from one sample of a study of blood T cell repertoires in COVID-19. Method: immunoSEQ multiplex PCR; TCRdb's copy keeps in-frame clones and lacks some. There are approximately 120,000 clones in the sample; about four fifths occur only once, and under 45% lies in the top ten. What was sequenced was peripheral blood. The receptor source for this set is a man between 35 and 55 years old with active or convalescent COVID-19. The CDR3 runs from the conserved cysteine through the conserved F or W. The order of the fields is D gene, J gene, clone size, V gene, CDR3 DNA, CDR3 protein. D genes are given only for firm matches. Only part of the rows carry a size: once, few, many, or a class if the clone is expanded.

TRBD1 TRBJ2-2 NA TRBV20-1 TGCAGTGCCCACAGGGGCGGGGAGCTGTTTTTT CSAHRGGELFF
NA TRBJ1-1 few TRBV19 TGTGCCAGTAGTATAGAACAGACCGGGACACGGTTCTTT CASSIEQTGTRFF
NA TRBJ1-1 NA TRBV7-3 TGTGCCAGCAGCTCCCTGAACCAAGGCGGTGAAGCTTTCTTT CASSSLNQGGEAFF
NA TRBJ2-2 NA TRBV6-4 TGTGCCAGCAGCGAACAGGGTCCCGGGGAGCTGTTTTTT CASSEQGPGELFF
NA TRBJ1-1 NA TRBV19 TGTGCCAGTAGCACTAATCGATGGGGGGGCGGCACTGAAGCTTTCTTT CASSTNRWGGGTEAFF
TRBD1 TRBJ1-2 NA TRBV4-1 TGCGCCAGCAGCCAACCCCGACAGGGTCTTGACTATGGCTACACCTTC CASSQPRQGLDYGYTF
NA TRBJ2-7 NA TRBV13 TGTGCCAGCAGCTTCTACGGGACTCACTACGAGCAGTACTTC CASSFYGTHYEQYF
NA TRBJ1-6 NA TRBV28 TGTGCCAGCAGTCTCGGGGGTTGGGGAATTTCACCCCTCCACTTT CASSLGGWGISPLHF
TRBD1 TRBJ1-5 few TRBV5-8 TGTGCCAGCAGCCCTGGGACAGCTAATCAGCCCCAGCATTTT CASSPGTANQPQHF
NA TRBJ1-2 NA TRBV24-1 TGTGCCACCAGTGAGACCGGTACAGGGTCCTATGGCTACACCTTC CATSETGTGSYGYTF
NA TRBJ2-5 NA TRBV5-1 TGCGCCAGCGCAGCAGGGGCAACGGAGACCCAGTACTTC CASAAGATETQYF
TRBD1 TRBJ1-1 once TRBV29-1 TGCAGCGCCATCGGGACAGCACGGAGTAACACTGAAGCTTTCTTT CSAIGTARSNTEAFF
TRBD2 TRBJ2-4 NA TRBV2 TGTGCCAGCAGAAGAGCGGGAGAAGGAGCCAAAAACATTCAGTACTTC CASRRAGEGAKNIQYF
TRBD1 TRBJ1-2 once TRBV7-9 TGTGCCAGCAGCTTACAGGGACAGTCCGGCTACACCTTC CASSLQGQSGYTF
NA TRBJ1-3 NA TRBV5-1 TGCGCCAGCAGCGATCGATCTGGACACTCTGGAAACACCATATATTTT CASSDRSGHSGNTIYF
TRBD1 TRBJ1-4 NA TRBV19 TGTGCCAGTAGCCTCGGACAGGCACAGAAAAAACTGTTTTTT CASSLGQAQKKLFF
NA TRBJ1-5 NA TRBV6-5 TGTGCCAGCAGTTACTCTATAAGAGTGTTCCAGCCCCAGCATTTT CASSYSIRVFQPQHF
NA TRBJ2-3 NA TRBV6-2/TRBV6-3 TGTGCCAGCAGCCCCCCCTCCACAGATACGCAGTATTTT CASSPPSTDTQYF
NA TRBJ2-3 NA TRBV7-2 TGTGCCAGCAGCCAAGCGGCGGATACGCAGTATTTT CASSQAADTQYF
NA TRBJ2-2 many TRBV4-2 TGTGCCAGCAGCCAAGAGATGAGCGACACCGGGGAGCTGTTTTTT CASSQEMSDTGELFF
TRBD1 TRBJ1-2 NA TRBV19 TGTGCCAGTAGCAGACAGGGGGGCCATTTCTATGGCTACACCTTC CASSRQGGHFYGYTF
NA TRBJ2-7 NA TRBV18 TGTGCCAGCTCCCGAGTCACCAACGAGCAGTACTTC CASSRVTNEQYF
TRBD2 TRBJ2-3 NA TRBV14 TGTGCCAGCAGCCAGACCCCTAGCGGGGCCACTAATACGCAGTATTTT CASSQTPSGATNTQYF
NA TRBJ2-7 NA TRBV11-2 TGTGCCAGCAGCTTAGGGGGAGACCTAAAGACCTACGAGCAGTACTTC CASSLGGDLKTYEQYF
NA TRBJ1-6 NA TRBV24-1 TGTGCCACCAGCCAGGGGCAGGCAAATTCACCCCTCCACTTT CATSQGQANSPLHF
NA TRBJ1-5 once TRBV4-1 TGCGCCAGTGCCGGGGAGGGCAATCAGCCCCAGCATTTT CASAGEGNQPQHF
NA TRBJ1-2 NA TRBV27 TGTGCCAGCAGTTTTGGGGCAGGGCCTTTTTATGGCTACACCTTC CASSFGAGPFYGYTF
TRBD1 TRBJ1-4 NA TRBV2 TGTGCCAGCAGGGGGACGACAGGGAGAGGTGAAAAACTGTTTTTT CASRGTTGRGEKLFF
TRBD1 TRBJ2-2 NA TRBV7-3 TGTGCCAGCAGCTGGGACAGGGAAGTCACCGGGGAGCTGTTTTTT CASSWDREVTGELFF